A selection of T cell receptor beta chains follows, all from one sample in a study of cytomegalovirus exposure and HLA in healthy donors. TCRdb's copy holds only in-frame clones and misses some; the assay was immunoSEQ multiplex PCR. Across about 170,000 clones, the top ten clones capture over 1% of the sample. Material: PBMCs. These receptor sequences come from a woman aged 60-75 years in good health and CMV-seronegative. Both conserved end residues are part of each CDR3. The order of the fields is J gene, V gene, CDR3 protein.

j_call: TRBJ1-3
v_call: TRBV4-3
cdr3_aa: CASSPPGQGAGNTIYF

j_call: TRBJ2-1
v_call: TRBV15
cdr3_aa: CATSRVPSGSTYNEQFF

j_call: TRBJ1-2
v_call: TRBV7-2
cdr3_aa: CASSLRTGMNYGYTF

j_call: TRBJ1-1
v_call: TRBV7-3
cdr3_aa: CASSFQMNTEAFF

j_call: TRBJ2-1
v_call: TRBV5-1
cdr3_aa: CASSTDNTYNEQFF

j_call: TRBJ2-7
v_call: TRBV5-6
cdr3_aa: CASSFAGMPYEQYF

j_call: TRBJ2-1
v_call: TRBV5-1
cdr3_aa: CASSLGVENEQFF

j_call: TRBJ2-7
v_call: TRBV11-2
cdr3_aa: CASSWDSYEQYF

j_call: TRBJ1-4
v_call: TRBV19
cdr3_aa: CASSRDRGEKLFF

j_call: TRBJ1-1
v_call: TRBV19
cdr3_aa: CASSISGLNTEAFF

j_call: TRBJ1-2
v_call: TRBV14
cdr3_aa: CASSQEYYGYTF

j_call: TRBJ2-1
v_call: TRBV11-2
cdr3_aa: CASSLRGFSSYNEQFF

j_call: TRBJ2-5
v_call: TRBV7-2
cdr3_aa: CASVLAWGRETQYF

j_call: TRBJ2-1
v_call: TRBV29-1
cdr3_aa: CSVSGGSSYNEQFF

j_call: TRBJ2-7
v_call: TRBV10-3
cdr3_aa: CAISGGGSGGGEQYF

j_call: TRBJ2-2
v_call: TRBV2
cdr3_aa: CASSGQANTGELFF

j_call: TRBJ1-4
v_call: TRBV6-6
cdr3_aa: CASRLPNEKLFF

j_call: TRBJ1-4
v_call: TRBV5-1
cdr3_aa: CASSTGENEKLFF

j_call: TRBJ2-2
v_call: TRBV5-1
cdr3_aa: CASSLGARSNTGELFF

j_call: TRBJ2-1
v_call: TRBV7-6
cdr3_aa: CASSLDLAGANEQFF

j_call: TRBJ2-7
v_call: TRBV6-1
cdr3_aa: CASSEEDRVVYEQYF

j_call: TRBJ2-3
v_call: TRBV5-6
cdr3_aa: CASSLEDPAWADTQYF

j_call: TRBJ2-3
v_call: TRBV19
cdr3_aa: CASSIYPRSGTQYF

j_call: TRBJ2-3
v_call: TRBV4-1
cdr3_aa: CASSQDWTSGRVTDTQYF

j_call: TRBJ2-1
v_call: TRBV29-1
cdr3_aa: CSVEDRDIEQFF

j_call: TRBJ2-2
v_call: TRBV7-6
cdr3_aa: CASSSARGAGTGELFF

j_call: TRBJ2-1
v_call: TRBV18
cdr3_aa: CASSPPINVWREGRNEQFF

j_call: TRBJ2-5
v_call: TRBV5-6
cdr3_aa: CASSLRSLRELQETQYF

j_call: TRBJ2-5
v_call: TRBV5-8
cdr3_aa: CASSLVLGGQETQYF

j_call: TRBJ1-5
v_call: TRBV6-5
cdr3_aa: CASSYTGGQPQHF

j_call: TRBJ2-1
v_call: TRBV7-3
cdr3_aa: CASSLLADSYNEQFF

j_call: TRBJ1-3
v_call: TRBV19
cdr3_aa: CASTGTVHSGNTIYF

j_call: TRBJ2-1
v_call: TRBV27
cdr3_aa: CASSLLAGGSYNEQFF

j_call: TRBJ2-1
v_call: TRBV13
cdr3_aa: CASRDYLQNEQFF

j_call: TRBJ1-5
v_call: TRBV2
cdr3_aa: CASSVNRGLNQPQHF

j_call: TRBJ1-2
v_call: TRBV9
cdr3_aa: CASSVGRTSARGYTF

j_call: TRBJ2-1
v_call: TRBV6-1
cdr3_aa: CASSAGTSGNRDEQFF

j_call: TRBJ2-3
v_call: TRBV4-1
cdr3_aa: CASSQEGRREFGSDTQYF